A selection of T cell receptor beta chains follows, all from one sample in a study of CD8+ T cells in alopecia areata. Using immunoSEQ multiplex PCR, the repertoire was profiled, and TCRdb retains in-frame clones only, with some absent. The table shows just over 20,000 clones, with roughly 60% occurring only once. Sequenced input: CD4+ Tregs sorted from blood. The receptor set was obtained from a human donor with alopecia areata. Both conserved end residues are part of each CDR3. The D gene is left open where the match is weak. The size entry is marked missing in some rows and otherwise reads once, few, many or a size class.

j_call	v_call	d_call	clone_size	cdr3_nt	cdr3_aa
TRBJ1-1	TRBV7-2	-	-	TGTGCCAGCAGCTATCAGGGAGTCGCTGAAGCTTTCTTT	CASSYQGVAEAFF
TRBJ2-7	TRBV28	-	-	TGTGCCAGCGTCGTTTCTGGGCAGTCCTACGAGCAGTACTTC	CASVVSGQSYEQYF
TRBJ1-2	TRBV6-1	TRBD1	-	TGTGCCAGCAGCGATTCGGGACAGAAGCTTTACACCTTC	CASSDSGQKLYTF
TRBJ2-5	TRBV5-6	TRBD2	-	TGTGCCAGCAGCCGGACTAGCGGGGGCCTTTCCGGGACCCAGTACTTC	CASSRTSGGLSGTQYF
TRBJ2-5	TRBV6-5	-	-	TGTGCCAGCAGTTACTGGGGACTCCAAGAGACCCAGTACTTC	CASSYWGLQETQYF
TRBJ2-7	TRBV5-1	-	few	TGCGCCAGCAGCTATGAGGCTTACTACGAGCAGTACTTC	CASSYEAYYEQYF
TRBJ2-2	TRBV7-9	-	medium-sized	TGTGCCAGCAGCTTCCCAGGCGGGGAGCTGTTTTTT	CASSFPGGELFF
TRBJ1-1	TRBV14	-	once	TGTGCCAGCAGCCATGGCACTGAAGCTTTCTTT	CASSHGTEAFF
TRBJ2-7	TRBV11-2	-	-	TGTGCCAGCAGCTCCTCCCTCAGCGAGCAGTACTTC	CASSSSLSEQYF
TRBJ1-2	TRBV7-2	TRBD1	-	TGTGCCAGCAGCTCGTCCCGGGACAGGGGGGCCAACTATGGCTACACCTTC	CASSSSRDRGANYGYTF
TRBJ2-7	TRBV28	TRBD1	-	TGTGCCAGCGTACGACAGGGAATAGGCTACGAGCAGTACTTC	CASVRQGIGYEQYF
TRBJ1-6	TRBV5-4	-	-	TGTGCCAGCAGCTCGGAGTCCAGGGCTTCCCTCCACTTT	CASSSESRASLHF
TRBJ1-4	TRBV9	TRBD1	-	TGTGCCAGCAGCGGAGGGACAGTGTCCGAAAAACTGTTTTTT	CASSGGTVSEKLFF
TRBJ1-4	TRBV7-8	-	-	TGTGCCAGCAGCCAAGAACCGGGCTTGAATGAAAAACTGTTTTTT	CASSQEPGLNEKLFF
TRBJ2-1	TRBV2	TRBD2	-	TGTGCCAGCACCTCGCTAGCGGGGGCATACAACGAGCAGTTCTTC	CASTSLAGAYNEQFF
TRBJ2-1	TRBV2	TRBD2	-	TGTGCCAGCAGTTCTAAAAGCGGGAACTACAATGAGCAGTTCTTC	CASSSKSGNYNEQFF
TRBJ2-7	TRBV29-1	-	few	TGCAGCGTGAAGTGGCAGGGACTCGCCGAGCAGTACTTC	CSVKWQGLAEQYF
TRBJ2-3	TRBV5-6	-	-	TGTGCCAGCAGCCTACAGCGGGATACGCAGTATTTT	CASSLQRDTQYF
TRBJ1-2	TRBV5-4	-	-	TGTGCCAGCAGCTTGAGGGCCGCTAACTATGGCTACACCTTC	CASSLRAANYGYTF
TRBJ2-5	TRBV7-2	-	-	TGTGCCAGCAGCTTTAGGGTCCCGGGGAAAGAGACCCAGTACTTC	CASSFRVPGKETQYF
TRBJ2-3	TRBV7-2	TRBD2	-	TGTGCCAGCAGCCCAGCGGGAGCGGGCACAGATACGCAGTATTTT	CASSPAGAGTDTQYF
TRBJ2-3	TRBV5-1	-	-	TGCGCCAGCAGCTTGGACCCCGGGGGCTCGGATACGCAGTATTTT	CASSLDPGGSDTQYF
TRBJ1-2	TRBV28	-	-	TGTGCCAGCAACCCACTCCCAGGGCCAGGAGGTTATGGCTACACCTTC	CASNPLPGPGGYGYTF
TRBJ1-2	TRBV10-3	TRBD1	-	TGTGCCTCACTCAAAGGGACAGGGGGCGCAAGGAACTATGGCTACACCTTC	CASLKGTGGARNYGYTF
TRBJ1-1	TRBV6-5	-	-	TGTGCCAGCAGTTACCACTCGGATACAGTGACTGAAGCTTTCTTT	CASSYHSDTVTEAFF
TRBJ2-1	TRBV14	TRBD2	few	TGTGCCAGCAGCCCCTTAGCGGGGGTAAGCTACAATGAGCAGTTCTTC	CASSPLAGVSYNEQFF
TRBJ1-2	TRBV30	-	-	TGTGCCTGGAGTGCCGGGGGGGGCGGCGGCTACACCTTC	CAWSAGGGGGYTF
TRBJ2-2	TRBV11-2	-	-	TGTGCCAGCAGCTGGGGTTCGAACACCGGGGAGCTGTTTTTT	CASSWGSNTGELFF
TRBJ2-3	TRBV29-1	TRBD2	few	TGCAGCGTTGCGGCTAGCGGGCTCGTTTATACGCAGTATTTT	CSVAASGLVYTQYF
TRBJ2-3	TRBV7-2	TRBD2	-	TGTGCCAGCAGCACTAGCGGGGGTCTGACAGATACGCAGTATTTT	CASSTSGGLTDTQYF
TRBJ2-1	TRBV10-2	TRBD2	once	TGCGCCAGCAGTGTCTTCGCGGGAGTGGGCAATGAGCAGTTCTTC	CASSVFAGVGNEQFF
TRBJ2-3	TRBV6-5	TRBD1	once	TGTGCCAGCCGGGTCGGACAGGGTGGGGCAGATACGCAGTATTTT	CASRVGQGGADTQYF
TRBJ1-4	TRBV28	TRBD1	-	TGTGCCAGCAGTCCCGCCAGGGGGGCGCGCGAAAAACTGTTTTTT	CASSPARGAREKLFF
TRBJ2-5	TRBV19	-	-	TGTGCCAGTAGTATTGCCAAACAAGAGACCCAGTACTTC	CASSIAKQETQYF
TRBJ2-1	TRBV19	TRBD1	few	TGTGCCAGCCAACTCGACAGGGGCGCATACAATGAGCAGTTCTTC	CASQLDRGAYNEQFF
TRBJ1-3	TRBV7-9	-	-	TGTGCCAGCAGCTCCAGCAGATCAACCATATATTTT	CASSSSRSTIYF
TRBJ1-1	TRBV6-5	-	-	TGTGCCAGCAGCCTTGAAGGGGGCACTGAAGCTTTCTTT	CASSLEGGTEAFF
TRBJ2-3	TRBV10-2	-	few	TGCGCCAGCAAAGGGAGTTCAGATACGCAGTATTTT	CASKGSSDTQYF
TRBJ1-2	TRBV7-9	-	-	TGTGCCAGCAGCTTACTAGGACCACTGAACTATGGCTACACCTTC	CASSLLGPLNYGYTF
TRBJ2-7	TRBV28	-	-	TGTGCCAGCAGTTTAACAGGGGAGGCCTACGAGCAGTACTTC	CASSLTGEAYEQYF
TRBJ2-3	TRBV2	-	-	TGTGCCAGCAGTGCCCGGGGGACAGATACGCAGTATTTT	CASSARGTDTQYF
TRBJ2-1	TRBV7-8	TRBD2	-	TGTGCCAGCTACCGGGGGAGGGTAAATTTTCGGGACAATGAGCAGTTCTTC	CASYRGRVNFRDNEQFF
TRBJ2-1	TRBV6-5	TRBD1	-	TGTGCCAGCGGGACACCCGGGACAGGAGGTTGTGAGCAGTTCTTC	CASGTPGTGGCEQFF